This TCR beta chain came from a study of Graves' ophthalmopathy and Graves' hyperthyroidism. This clonotype was observed at least ten times. The CDR3 covers 11 residues. Trimming took off 0 bases at V and 5 bases at J, with 0 bases between the two ends. RNA transcripts provided the template for amplifying TCR beta CDR3 regions. HTBI primers served in a first-round RT-PCR, which a second-round multiplex PCR followed. MiXCR, run by TCRdb on the multiplex PCR reads, gives a single entry per CDR3 protein. The sample holds 170,000 or so distinct CDR3 sequences, over 35% seen once. The sequencing input was peripheral blood. The chain carries TRBV12-3 or TRBV12-4 and TRBJ2-3; D is undetermined. The sequence derives from a woman aged 40 to 55 with Graves' ophthalmopathy. The CDR3 loop is CASSLADTQYF. As DNA, the CDR3 is TGTGCCAGCAGTTTAGCAGATACGCAGTATTTT.